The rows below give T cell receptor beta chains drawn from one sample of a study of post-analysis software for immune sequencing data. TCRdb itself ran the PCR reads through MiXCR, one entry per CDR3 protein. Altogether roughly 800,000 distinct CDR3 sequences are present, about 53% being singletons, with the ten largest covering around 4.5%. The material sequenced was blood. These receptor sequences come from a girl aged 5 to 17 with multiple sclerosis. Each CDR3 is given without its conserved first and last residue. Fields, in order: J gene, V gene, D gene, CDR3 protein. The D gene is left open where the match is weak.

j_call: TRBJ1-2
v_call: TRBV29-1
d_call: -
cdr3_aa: SVNAGPQRIGYGYT

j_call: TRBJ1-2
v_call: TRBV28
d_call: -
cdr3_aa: AIVGVGGYT

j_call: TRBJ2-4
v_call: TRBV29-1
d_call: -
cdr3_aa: SALRGSRENIQY

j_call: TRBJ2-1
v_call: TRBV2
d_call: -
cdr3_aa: ASRPPPGNSYNEQF

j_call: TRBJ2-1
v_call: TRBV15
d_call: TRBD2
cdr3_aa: ATSRVLSGGSYNEQF

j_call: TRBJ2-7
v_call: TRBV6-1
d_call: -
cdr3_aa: ASRGKVAGSHEQY

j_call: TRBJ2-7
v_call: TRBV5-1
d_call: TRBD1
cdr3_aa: ASSWGTGTVSYEQY

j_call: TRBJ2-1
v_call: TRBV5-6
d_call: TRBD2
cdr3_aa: ASSSLTVLAGKTADEQF

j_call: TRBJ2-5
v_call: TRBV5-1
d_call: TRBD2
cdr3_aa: ASSRGTSGSHQETQY

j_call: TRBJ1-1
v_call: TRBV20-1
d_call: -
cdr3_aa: SASFRGGSTEAF

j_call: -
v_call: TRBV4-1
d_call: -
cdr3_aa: ASSRLIHQETQY

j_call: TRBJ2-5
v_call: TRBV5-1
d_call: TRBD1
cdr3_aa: ASSSSPGTGSRETQY

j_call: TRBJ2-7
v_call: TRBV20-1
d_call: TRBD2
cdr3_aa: SAIAGTSGRYEQY

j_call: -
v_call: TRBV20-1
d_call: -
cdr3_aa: SARVGPTSDEQY

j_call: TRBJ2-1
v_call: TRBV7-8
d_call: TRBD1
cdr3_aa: ASSSRTGAFDNEQF

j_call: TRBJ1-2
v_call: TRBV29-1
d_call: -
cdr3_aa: SVETENYGYT

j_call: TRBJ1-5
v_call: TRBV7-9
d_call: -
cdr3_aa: ASSPSGGRNQPQH

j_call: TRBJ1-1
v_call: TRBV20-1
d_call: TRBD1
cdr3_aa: SAGGADRGSTEAF

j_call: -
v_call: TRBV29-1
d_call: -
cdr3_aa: SVIPGSDEQY

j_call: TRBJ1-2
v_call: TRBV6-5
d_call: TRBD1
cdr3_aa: ASSYGETGVVTTNYGYT

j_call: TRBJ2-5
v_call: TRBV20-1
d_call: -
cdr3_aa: SARWRVGETQY

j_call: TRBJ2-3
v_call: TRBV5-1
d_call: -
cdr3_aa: ASSLDLQVTDTQY

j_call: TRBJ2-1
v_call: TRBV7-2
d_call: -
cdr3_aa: ASSPGSYNEQF

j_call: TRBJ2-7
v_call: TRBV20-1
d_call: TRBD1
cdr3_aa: SALGARDRDTYEQY

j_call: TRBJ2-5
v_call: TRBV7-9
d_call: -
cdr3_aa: ASSPREGKQETQY

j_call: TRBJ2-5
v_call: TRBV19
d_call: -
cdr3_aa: ASSIAGEMGETQY

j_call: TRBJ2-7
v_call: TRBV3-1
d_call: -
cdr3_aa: ASSQKADAYEQY

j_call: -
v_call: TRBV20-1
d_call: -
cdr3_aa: SASTVRGCYEQY

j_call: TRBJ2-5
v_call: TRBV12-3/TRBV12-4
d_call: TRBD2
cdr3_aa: ASTTSGQETQY

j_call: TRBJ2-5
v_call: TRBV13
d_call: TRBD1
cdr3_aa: ASSLRRGLGTQY

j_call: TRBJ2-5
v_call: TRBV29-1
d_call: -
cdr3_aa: SAGDSQTQY

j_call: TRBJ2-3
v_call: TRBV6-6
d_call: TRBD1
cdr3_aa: ASGKDRGTDTQY

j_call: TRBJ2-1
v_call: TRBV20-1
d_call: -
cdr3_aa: SAYSPSRLAPQVNEQF

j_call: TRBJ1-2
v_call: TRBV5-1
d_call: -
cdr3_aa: ASSLRADNPNYGYT

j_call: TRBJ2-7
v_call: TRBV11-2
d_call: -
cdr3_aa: ASSQEVNSYEQY

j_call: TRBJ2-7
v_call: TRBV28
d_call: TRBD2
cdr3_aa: ASSSTGGLYEQY

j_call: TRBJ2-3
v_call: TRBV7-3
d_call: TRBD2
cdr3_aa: ASSLTQLAGGRADTQY

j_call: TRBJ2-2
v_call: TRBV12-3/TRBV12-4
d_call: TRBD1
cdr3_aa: ASNRGQGGNTGELF

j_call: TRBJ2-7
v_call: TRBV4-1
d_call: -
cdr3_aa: ASSPLAGRSSYEQY

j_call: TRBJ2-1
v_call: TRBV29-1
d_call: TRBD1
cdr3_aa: SVARTGVNEQF

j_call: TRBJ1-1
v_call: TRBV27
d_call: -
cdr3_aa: ASSLRGQNTEAF

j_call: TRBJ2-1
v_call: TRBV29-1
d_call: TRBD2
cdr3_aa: SVGRESYNEQF